The rows below give T cell receptor beta chains drawn from one sample of a study of response to subunit inactivated influenza vaccine. TCRdb re-called the RT-PCR reads with MiXCR, one entry per CDR3 protein. Here the sample spans some 160,000 distinct CDR3 sequences, roughly a tenth being singletons. Sequencing was performed on non-naive T cells sorted from PBMCs, taken 40 to 50 days after vaccination. The origin of the receptors is a man aged 45 to 65 who received an inactivated influenza vaccine. Both conserved end residues are part of each CDR3. Each record gives: J gene, clone size, D gene, V gene, CDR3 DNA, CDR3 protein. A D gene is named only where the DNA matches it firmly. Expanded clones are given a class, and other clones once, few, many or no size at all.

j_gene: TRBJ2-7; abundance: many; d_gene: .; v_gene: TRBV6-2/TRBV6-3; CDR3nt: TGTGCCAGCAGTCAAGACTACGAGCAGTACTTC; CDR3aa: CASSQDYEQYF
j_gene: TRBJ2-7; abundance: .; d_gene: .; v_gene: TRBV18; CDR3nt: TGTGCCAGCTCACCACGAGAGACCGAGCAGTACTTC; CDR3aa: CASSPRETEQYF
j_gene: TRBJ1-2; abundance: many; d_gene: .; v_gene: TRBV12-3/TRBV12-4; CDR3nt: TGTGCCAGCAGTTTAAGCGCAGGGAGGCATGGCTACACCTTC; CDR3aa: CASSLSAGRHGYTF
j_gene: TRBJ2-1; abundance: many; d_gene: TRBD2; v_gene: TRBV5-1; CDR3nt: TGCGCCAGCAGCTCAGTAGCGGGAACCTACAATGAGCAGTTCTTC; CDR3aa: CASSSVAGTYNEQFF
j_gene: TRBJ1-2; abundance: few; d_gene: TRBD1; v_gene: TRBV6-2/TRBV6-3; CDR3nt: TGTGCCAGCAGTTGGGGACAGTCCTATGGCTACACCTTC; CDR3aa: CASSWGQSYGYTF
j_gene: TRBJ2-7; abundance: few; d_gene: TRBD1; v_gene: TRBV28; CDR3nt: TGTGCCAGCGCCCTCGGGGACAGGGGCTACGAGCAGTACTTC; CDR3aa: CASALGDRGYEQYF
j_gene: TRBJ2-7; abundance: .; d_gene: .; v_gene: TRBV20-1; CDR3nt: TGCAGTGCTAGAGTAGGCTACGAGCAGTACTTC; CDR3aa: CSARVGYEQYF
j_gene: TRBJ2-5; abundance: .; d_gene: TRBD2; v_gene: TRBV20-1; CDR3nt: TGCAGTGCCGTCCCTCCGCTAGCGGACCAAGAGACCCAGTACTTC; CDR3aa: CSAVPPLADQETQYF
j_gene: TRBJ2-7; abundance: many; d_gene: .; v_gene: TRBV29-1; CDR3nt: TGCAGCGTACAGGGAGACGAGCAGTACTTC; CDR3aa: CSVQGDEQYF
j_gene: TRBJ1-2; abundance: many; d_gene: .; v_gene: TRBV7-9; CDR3nt: TGTGCCAGCAGCTCCTCGGGACACCTTGCCTATGGCTACACCTTC; CDR3aa: CASSSSGHLAYGYTF
j_gene: TRBJ1-2; abundance: few; d_gene: .; v_gene: TRBV20-1; CDR3nt: TGCAGCCTTCCCCCTCCAGGGTTAATAGGTGGCTACACCTTC; CDR3aa: CSLPPPGLIGGYTF
j_gene: TRBJ2-5; abundance: few; d_gene: .; v_gene: TRBV21-1; CDR3nt: TGTGCCAGCAGCACCGGACAGGGTGGACAAGAGACCCAGTACTTC; CDR3aa: CASSTGQGGQETQYF
j_gene: TRBJ2-7; abundance: many; d_gene: .; v_gene: TRBV5-1; CDR3nt: TGCGCCAGCAGCTTGCTCGGGACCGCCTACGAGCAGTACTTC; CDR3aa: CASSLLGTAYEQYF
j_gene: TRBJ2-1; abundance: few; d_gene: .; v_gene: TRBV7-2; CDR3nt: TGTGCCAGCAGCCGTGGAGGGGGCGCCGGCTACAATGAGCAGTTCTTC; CDR3aa: CASSRGGGAGYNEQFF
j_gene: TRBJ1-3; abundance: few; d_gene: TRBD1; v_gene: TRBV5-1; CDR3nt: TGCGCCAGCAGCTTGGATGGGACAGGGGGGTCTGGAAACACCATATATTTT; CDR3aa: CASSLDGTGGSGNTIYF
j_gene: TRBJ1-1; abundance: .; d_gene: TRBD1; v_gene: TRBV6-2/TRBV6-3; CDR3nt: TGTGCCAGCAGTACGCAGTACAGGGGGAGCACTGAAGCTTTCTTT; CDR3aa: CASSTQYRGSTEAFF
j_gene: TRBJ2-7; abundance: many; d_gene: TRBD1; v_gene: TRBV9; CDR3nt: TGTGCCAGCAGCGCGGGACAGGGTTCGAACGAGCAGTACTTC; CDR3aa: CASSAGQGSNEQYF
j_gene: TRBJ1-5; abundance: many; d_gene: TRBD1; v_gene: TRBV15; CDR3nt: TGTGCCACCAGCAGAGATTCCCCGGGACAGGGGGATAGCAATCAGCCCCAGCATTTT; CDR3aa: CATSRDSPGQGDSNQPQHF
j_gene: TRBJ2-5; abundance: few; d_gene: .; v_gene: TRBV6-6; CDR3nt: TGTGCCAGCAGTTCGGCTGGATTCGGGACCCAGTACTTC; CDR3aa: CASSSAGFGTQYF
j_gene: TRBJ2-4; abundance: .; d_gene: TRBD2; v_gene: TRBV20-1; CDR3nt: TGCAGTGCCACGCCGGGACTAGCGGGAGCGGGTGACATTCAGTACTTC; CDR3aa: CSATPGLAGAGDIQYF
j_gene: TRBJ2-2; abundance: few; d_gene: .; v_gene: TRBV28; CDR3nt: TGTGCCAGCAGTTTAGGGTTGGGGCCTAGTCGGGACGGGGAGCTGTTTTTT; CDR3aa: CASSLGLGPSRDGELFF
j_gene: TRBJ1-1; abundance: few; d_gene: .; v_gene: TRBV12-3/TRBV12-4; CDR3nt: TGTGCCAGCAGTCGCGGGAACATGAACACTGAAGCTTTCTTT; CDR3aa: CASSRGNMNTEAFF
j_gene: TRBJ2-1; abundance: .; d_gene: .; v_gene: TRBV14; CDR3nt: TGTGCCAGCAGCCATCTAGCCGGCGGGACCTACAATGAGCAGTTCTTC; CDR3aa: CASSHLAGGTYNEQFF
j_gene: TRBJ2-2; abundance: .; d_gene: .; v_gene: TRBV10-1; CDR3nt: TGCGCCAGCAGTGAGTCGTCGGGGCCCGGGGAGCTGTTTTTT; CDR3aa: CASSESSGPGELFF
j_gene: TRBJ2-7; abundance: few; d_gene: .; v_gene: TRBV12-3/TRBV12-4; CDR3nt: TGTGCCAGCAGTCCCGGGATCAGGTACGAGCAGTACTTC; CDR3aa: CASSPGIRYEQYF
j_gene: TRBJ2-1; abundance: .; d_gene: TRBD2; v_gene: TRBV7-2; CDR3nt: TGTGCCAGCAGCCCGCTGAGGACTAGCGGGGTTATGAATGAGCAGTTCTTC; CDR3aa: CASSPLRTSGVMNEQFF
j_gene: TRBJ1-3; abundance: few; d_gene: .; v_gene: TRBV6-5; CDR3nt: TGTGCCAGCAGTTACTCGATAAGGGTTGGAAACACCATATATTTT; CDR3aa: CASSYSIRVGNTIYF
j_gene: TRBJ2-7; abundance: many; d_gene: .; v_gene: TRBV24-1; CDR3nt: TGTGCCACCAGTCAGTCAGGGTTCTACGAGCAGTACTTC; CDR3aa: CATSQSGFYEQYF
j_gene: TRBJ1-2; abundance: .; d_gene: .; v_gene: TRBV29-1; CDR3nt: TGCAGCGTCAACATTGGTAGGGGCTATGGCTACACCTTC; CDR3aa: CSVNIGRGYGYTF